This entry concerns a single T cell receptor beta chain. The repertoire was sequenced with immunoSEQ multiplex PCR; TCRdb's copy has only in-frame clones and lacks some. The repertoire consists of about 2 million clones, with 85% to 95% occurring once and the leading ten covering 0.13%. This record belongs to a study of shared clonotypes between healthy human individuals. Study background: The study used three CD4 naive, three CD4 memory, two CD8 naive and one CD8 memory plate per donor.

Germline CDR1 and CDR2: SGHTA and FQGNSA. V was clipped by 5 bases and J by 3 bases, with 14 bases between them. The CDR3 contains 14 residues. Sample: naive CD4+ T cells sorted from blood. Subset reported: CD45RA+ positively selected. This chain joins TRBV7-2 and TRBJ2-7, with a weak D call TRBD2 (5 bases). The receptor comes from a man aged 18 to 29 in good health. The CDR3 reads CASSRGRQNYEQYF. CDR3 nucleotide sequence: TGTGCCAGCAGCCGAGGGCGGCAGAACTACGAGCAGTACTTC. Full variable domain (remainder filled in from reference TRBV7-2 and TRBJ2-7): GAGVSQSPSNKVTEKGKDVELRCDPISGHTALYWYRQSLGQGLEFLIYFQGNSAPDKSGLPSDRFSAERTGGSVSTLTIQRTQQEDSAVYLCASSRGRQNYEQYFGPGTRLTVT.